The 19 T cell receptor beta chains listed next were all sequenced from one sample in a study of blood T cells in healthy people across ages. A sample-barcoded 5' primer and a J-beta primer mix were used in a second PCR of roughly 6 to 12 cycles. From the 5' RACE reads, TCRdb called clonotypes with MiXCR, one entry per CDR3 protein. The sample includes about 800,000 distinct CDR3 sequences, about 62% of them seen just once. Sample: blood. All receptors come from a man younger than 45 in good health.

This clonotype was seen once. This chain uses TRBV6-6 with TRBJ2-1; D is tentatively TRBD1 or TRBD2 (6 bases each). CDR1 and CDR2 (germline): MNHNY, SVGAGI (reference sequence). V gave up 8 bases and J gave up 5 bases, with 19 bases separating them. The CDR3 loop spans 15 amino acids. Written as DNA, the CDR3 is TGTGCCAGCGGGGGAGGTGGGGGGCCTGACAATGAGCAGTTCTTC. Translation: CASGGGGGPDNEQFF.

This clonotype has a handful of counts. The rearrangement joins TRBV20-1 to TRBJ2-7; a possible D gene is TRBD2 (5 bases). Trimming stripped 5 bases from V and 3 bases from J, with 17 bases between. Germline V gene sequence: CDR1 DFQATT, CDR2 SNEGSKA (reference sequence). The CDR3 sequence is 14 residues long. The chain's CDR3 is CSAWRTERNYEQYF. The CDR3 region has the DNA TGCAGTGCTTGGCGGACTGAACGAAACTACGAGCAGTACTTC.

A single count supports this clonotype. The chain has TRBV20-1 and TRBJ2-1, with 15 bases matching TRBD2. Germline V lookup: CDR1 DFQATT, CDR2 SNEGSKA (reference sequence). Losses at the gene ends were 6 bases for V and 6 bases for J; bases not matched to a gene: 12. The CDR3 consists of 17 residues. CDR3 in DNA: TGCAGTGCCAGCGGGACTAGCGGGGGGTGGGTACCCAATGAGCAGTTCTTC. Translation gives CSASGTSGGWVPNEQFF.

Worth noting for this clonotype: Since a much larger clone is just one base distant, this may be a read error. This rearrangement joins TRBV7-2 to TRBJ2-1, with D unresolved. The J call may be faulty, since TRBJ2-7 better matches the DNA end. The CDR3 extends over 15 amino acids. CDR1 and CDR2 (germline): SGHTA, FQGNSA. The CDR3 DNA reads TGTGCCAGCAGCTGGAGCTACAGCTCCTACAATGAGCAGTACTTC. Its translation: CASSWSYSSYNEQYF.

The chain employs TRBV9 and TRBJ2-3, with D uncertain. With 2 bases removed from V and 7 bases from J, the gap between germline ends came to 11 bases. The CDR3 covers 13 residues. Germline V gives CDR1 SGDLS, CDR2 YYNGEE. This CDR3 reads CASSVSVVNTQYF. The CDR3 DNA reads as TGTGCCAGCAGCGTTTCAGTCGTGAATACGCAGTATTTT.

This rearrangement joins TRBV6-5 to TRBJ1-2; D unclear. The V end lost 7 bases, the J end lost 4 bases, and 13 bases lay between the germline ends. The CDR3 is made up of 13 amino acids. Germline loops: CDR1 MNHEY, CDR2 SVGAGI. CDR3 amino acids: CASTDVGGYGYTF. The CDR3 bases are TGTGCCAGCACCGACGTTGGTGGCTATGGCTACACCTTC.

The V gene is TRBV6-5, the J gene TRBJ1-2; 8 positions match TRBD1. The germline gives CDR1 MNHEY, CDR2 SVGAGI. Trimming removed 6 bases from V and 3 bases from J; junction bases left unmatched: 6. The CDR3 loop spans 14 amino acids. The CDR3 spells CASRDTGGHYGYTF. As DNA, the CDR3 is TGTGCCAGCAGAGATACAGGGGGTCACTATGGCTACACCTTC.

The genes are TRBV12-3 or TRBV12-4 and TRBJ2-4; D is possibly TRBD2 (7 bases). The end of the DNA aligns better with TRBJ2-7, so the J call may be wrong. The CDR3 contains 13 residues. The CDR3 sequence is CASSGGTIYEQYF. The DNA of the CDR3 is TGTGCCAGCTCCGGGGGGACAATCTACGAGCAGTACTTC.

The J gene is TRBJ2-1, the V gene TRBV20-1; TRBD1 aligns across 7 bases. The CDR3 covers 14 residues. Trimming removed 6 bases from V and 0 bases from J; junction bases left unmatched: 5. Per the germline V gene, CDR1 is DFQATT and CDR2 is SNEGSKA (reference sequence). For the CDR3, the DNA is TGCAGTGCCACAGGGGACAGCTCCTACAATGAGCAGTTCTTC. As protein: CSATGDSSYNEQFF.

This clonotype appeared a few times. The rearrangement uses TRBV29-1 and TRBJ1-2; D is perhaps TRBD1 (6 bases). The ends were cut back, 4 bases at V and 6 bases at J, with 18 bases in the middle. Germline V gives CDR1 SQVTM, CDR2 ANQGSEA. The CDR3 sequence is 14 residues long. The CDR3 spells CSVGNSGGAHGYTF. Here the CDR3 DNA reads TGCAGCGTTGGAAATAGCGGGGGCGCCCATGGCTACACCTTC.

This chain connects TRBV7-2 to TRBJ2-3; weak D call: TRBD2 (6 bases). The CDR3 runs 15 residues. The V end lost 2 bases, the J end lost 1 base, and 10 bases lay between the germline ends. Looked up from germline, CDR1 is SGHTA and CDR2 is FQGNSA. The CDR3 nucleotides read TGTGCCAGCAGCTTATGGGGGGTTGGCACAGATACGCAGTATTTT. Amino acid sequence: CASSLWGVGTDTQYF. Filled out from reference TRBV7-2 and TRBJ2-3, the complete variable domain reads GAGVSQSPSNKVTEKGKDVELRCDPISGHTALYWYRQSLGQGLEFLIYFQGNSAPDKSGLPSDRFSAERTGGSVSTLTIQRTQQEDSAVYLCASSLWGVGTDTQYFGPGTRLTVL.

At least ten counts were recorded for this clonotype. This rearrangement joins TRBV4-3 to TRBJ2-7; possibly TRBD1 or TRBD2 for D (6 bases each). Germline V gene lookup returns CDR1 LGHNA and CDR2 YSLEER. This CDR3 has 16 amino acids. The germline V and J ends were trimmed by 2 bases and 3 bases, with 17 bases remaining between them. Here the CDR3 DNA reads TGCGCCAGCAGCCAACAGATGGGGGCGGGACTCTACGAGCAGTACTTC. It codes for CASSQQMGAGLYEQYF.

The V gene is TRBV12-3 or TRBV12-4, the J gene TRBJ2-1; D gene uncertain. With 2 bases removed from V and 1 base from J, the gap between germline ends came to 12 bases. This CDR3 spans 16 amino acids. This chain's CDR3 is CASSLSLERSYNEQFF. CDR3 sequence (DNA): TGTGCCAGCAGTTTAAGCCTGGAGCGATCCTACAATGAGCAGTTCTTC.

The J gene is TRBJ2-1, the V gene TRBV18; TRBD1 might be the D (6 bases). Trimming took 3 bases from V and 4 from J, leaving 10 bases between them. Germline V gene data show CDR1 as KGHSH and CDR2 as LQKENI. The CDR3 extends over 14 amino acids. The chain's CDR3 is CASSPGQRYNEQFF. In DNA, the CDR3 is TGTGCCAGCTCACCGGGACAAAGGTACAATGAGCAGTTCTTC.

In its sample, this clonotype was seen many times. CDR3 nucleotides: TGCGCCAGCAGCCTAGGTCGGGACGAGCAGTACTTC. Its protein product is CASSLGRDEQYF. The chain employs TRBV4-3 and TRBJ2-7; D gene uncertain. The germline V and J ends were trimmed by 4 bases and 5 bases, with 9 bases remaining between them. Germline lookup yields CDR1 LGHNA and CDR2 YSLEER. The CDR3 has 12 residues.

This clonotype was counted a few times. V usage is TRBV6-6 and J usage is TRBJ1-5; D ambiguous. Germline CDR1 reads MNHNY; CDR2 reads SVGAGI (reference sequence). V shed 6 bases and J shed 6 bases, with 12 bases lying between them. CDR3 length: 13 residues. The CDR3 sequence is CASSPDVAQPQHF. Here the CDR3 DNA reads TGTGCCAGCAGCCCGGATGTAGCTCAGCCCCAGCATTTT.

The CDR3 DNA sequence: TGTGCCAGCAGCTTCACGGGACAACTAAATGAGCAGTTCTTC. It yields the protein CASSFTGQLNEQFF. The chain carries TRBV7-9 and TRBJ2-1, with a tentative D call TRBD1 (6 bases). In germline, CDR1 is SEHNR, CDR2 FQNEAQ (reference sequence). Trimming took off 3 bases at V and 7 bases at J, with 13 bases between the two ends. The length of the CDR3 is 14 residues.

V usage is TRBV20-1 and J usage is TRBJ2-7; tentative D call: TRBD1 (5 bases). V was shortened by 3 bases and J by 3 bases, with 12 bases between the two germline ends. Germline V gene sequence: CDR1 DFQATT, CDR2 SNEGSKA (reference sequence). This CDR3 is 13 amino acids long. Here the CDR3 DNA reads TGCAGTGCTAGGGGGCAGGGCTACTACGAGCAGTACTTC. It is translated as CSARGQGYYEQYF.

There are a few counts of this clonotype. V and J are TRBV19 and TRBJ2-1; 12 bases fit TRBD2. CDR3 length: 15 amino acids. CDR1 LNHDA and CDR2 SQIVND come from the germline V gene (reference sequence). V shed 6 bases, J shed 10 bases, and the junction held 10 bases outside the gene matches. The CDR3 protein is CASSRTSGETREQFF. The DNA of the CDR3 is TGTGCCAGTAGCCGGACTAGCGGGGAAACTAGGGAGCAGTTCTTC.